This TCR beta chain was sequenced in a study of cytomegalovirus exposure and HLA in healthy donors. Overall study findings and caveats: Some highly shared sequence variants likely arose as a pipeline artifact.

Comments on this clone: The antigen is unknown.

A multiplex PCR was run with 60 Vbeta primers and 13 Jbeta primers. TCRdb keeps only in-frame clones here, not all; method: immunoSEQ multiplex PCR. The repertoire holds around 140,000 clones, with roughly 88% as singletons. This TCR was recovered from a woman aged 40 to 50 in good health and CMV-seronegative. The sequencing sample was made of PBMCs.

The CDR3 protein is CASSLWLAGAKNIQYF. The CDR3 nucleotides are TGTGCCAGCAGCTTGTGGCTAGCGGGAGCCAAAAACATTCAGTACTTC. V gene TRBV11-3 combines with J gene TRBJ2-4, with 8 nucleotides matching TRBD2. The CDR3 extends over 16 amino acids. The germline CDR1 and CDR2 sequences are SGHNT and YENEEA. V shed 3 bases, J shed 0 bases, and the junction held 4 bases outside the gene matches.